Only one count was recorded for the clone carrying this T cell receptor (beta chain). The sample originates from a study of OX40 agonist ivuxolimab in advanced cancers. The table came from immunoSEQ multiplex PCR; TCRdb's copy has only in-frame clones and leaves some out. Here the sample spans over 85,000 clones, 90% being singletons. The germline V gene encodes CDR1 LGHNA and CDR2 YNFKEQ. Trimming stripped 4 bases from V and 4 bases from J, with 21 bases between. The CDR3 consists of 17 residues. The clonotype originates from an adult with an advanced solid tumor such as melanoma, head and neck, liver or kidney cancer. The sample here was CD4+ or CD8+ T cells sorted from blood, taken in a trial of the OX40 agonist ivuxolimab. The gene calls are TRBV4-2 and TRBJ2-3; the D call may be TRBD1 or TRBD2 (6 bases each). The CDR3 coding sequence is TGTGCCAGCAGCCCCTTCGACAGGTATGGAGGGTCAGATACGCAGTATTTT. It encodes CASSPFDRYGGSDTQYF.